This T cell receptor beta chain originates from a study of T-cell reconstitution after alpha-beta-depleted transplantation in children. CDR1 and CDR2 (germline): SQVTM, ANQGSEA. The ends lost 6 bases at V and 4 bases at J; junction bases unmatched: 8. CDR3 length: 13 amino acids. On this clonotype itself: The antigen remains undetermined.

Study conclusions and caveats: Reportedly, alpha-beta T cells present about two months post-transplant originated from several hundred expanded clones of graft origin. Most T-cell counts and diversity one year after the transplant came from T cells that were newly produced. Surviving recipient T cells and thymic progenitors accounted for the high day-60 TCRbeta diversity observed in some patients.

During its preparation, the TCRbeta library received unique molecular identifiers. Via MiXCR, TCRdb re-called the PCR reads, giving one row per CDR3 protein. The data contain under 750,000 distinct CDR3 sequences, about 23% of them singletons. The chain combines TRBV29-1 with TRBJ1-1; TRBD1 aligns across 7 bases. Sample: PBMCs, mostly from graft donor cells, taken 360 days after TCRalphabeta/CD19-depleted stem cell transplant. The source is a boy younger than two who had a stem cell transplant for acute myeloid leukemia, so the T cells may come from the graft donor. The CDR3 region is CSVIPGGGTEAFF. CDR3 DNA sequence: TGCAGCGTGATTCCAGGGGGAGGCACTGAAGCTTTCTTT.